The source of this T cell receptor (beta chain) is a study of T cell changes during pregnancy in multiple sclerosis. This clone was counted once. The assay was immunoSEQ multiplex PCR, and TCRdb's table has in-frame clones only and misses some. Altogether approximately 32,000 clones are present, roughly nine tenths being singletons, with the ten largest covering under 12%. The CDR3 extends over 14 amino acids. CDR1 ENHRY and CDR2 SYGVKD come from the germline V gene. Trimming took 10 bases from V and 3 from J; bases not matched to a gene: 10. The sample in question was CD8+ T cells from peripheral blood mononuclear cells, obtained in the second trimester of pregnancy. The chain couples TRBV10-3 to TRBJ2-7, with 9 bases identical to TRBD2. This receptor was obtained from a female donor with multiple sclerosis, enrolled in a pregnancy study. CDR3 nucleotide sequence: TGTGCCACCCGGCGGGGACTAGCTCTCTACGAGCAGTACTTC. Protein: CATRRGLALYEQYF.